A single sample gave rise to the 8 T cell receptor beta chains below, sequenced in a study of T cell responses to AZD1222 COVID-19 vaccine. Profiled with immunoSEQ multiplex PCR; TCRdb holds only in-frame clones, not every one. The data show fewer than 90,000 clones, with 70% to 90% seen just once and approximately 5.6% held by the top ten. The specimen comprised peripheral blood, sampled 28 days after the second AZD1222 dose. Receptors were obtained from an adult who received the AZD1222 COVID-19 vaccine.

The chain recombines TRBV19 with TRBJ2-5; possibly TRBD2 for D (5 bases). Trimming pared 6 bases from V and 5 bases from J, leaving 13 bases between. The CDR3 has 13 residues. The germline V gene encodes CDR1 LNHDA and CDR2 SQIVND (reference sequence). The CDR3 is CASRADWMETQYF. The CDR3 DNA reads as TGTGCCAGTAGGGCGGACTGGATGGAGACCCAGTACTTC.

This clone was seen just once. Other DNA sequences in the sample encode the same CDR3. V gene TRBV6-5 combines with J gene TRBJ1-5; TRBD1 might be the D (6 bases). Trimming pared 8 bases from V and 1 base from J, leaving 15 bases between. This CDR3 comprises 15 residues. Looked up from germline, CDR1 is MNHEY and CDR2 is SVGAGI. The DNA of the CDR3 is TGTGCCAGCTCATGGGGGGGCTCCAGCAATCAGCCCCAGCATTTT. Its protein is CASSWGGSSNQPQHF.

For the CDR3, the DNA is TGTGCCAGTAGTCCTCCGGGACTCCACAATGAGCAGTTCTTC. As protein: CASSPPGLHNEQFF. This chain links TRBV19 with TRBJ2-1; D might be TRBD2 (6 bases). Trimming cost V 5 bases and J 5 bases, with 13 bases left between them. Germline V lookup: CDR1 LNHDA, CDR2 SQIVND (reference sequence). The CDR3 totals 14 residues.

This clone was counted between two and nine times. This chain connects TRBV6-5 to TRBJ2-3; TRBD1 matches 11 bases. V lost 6 bases and J lost 4; bases outside the gene matches: 6. The germline gives CDR1 MNHEY, CDR2 SVGAGI. This CDR3 is built from 15 residues. DNA for the CDR3: TGTGCCAGCAGCACCGGGACAGGGGGTGCAGATACGCAGTATTTT. Protein sequence: CASSTGTGGADTQYF.

This clone was seen only once. The chain couples TRBV10-3 to TRBJ1-2; TRBD1 agrees at 8 bases. This CDR3 comprises 14 residues. Germline V gene lookup returns CDR1 ENHRY and CDR2 SYGVKD. V shed 6 bases and J 5 bases; nucleotides not matched to a gene: 8. This CDR3 reads CAIRGTGSTYGYTF. CDR3 bases: TGTGCCATCAGGGGGACAGGCTCTACTTATGGCTACACCTTC.

The V gene is TRBV15, the J gene TRBJ2-7; the D is unclear. The CDR3 runs to 14 residues. Germline CDR1 LNHNV, CDR2 YYDKDF (reference sequence). Between the trimmed V and J ends, which lost 0 bases and 2 bases, there was a span of 8 bases. CDR3 sequence: CATSRDKGPYEQYF. Here the CDR3 DNA reads TGTGCCACCAGCAGAGATAAAGGGCCCTACGAGCAGTACTTC.

This rearrangement joins TRBV12-5 to TRBJ2-3, with unresolved D. The CDR3 length is 11 residues. Trimming removed 6 bases at V and 2 bases at J, with 3 bases between. Germline CDR1 is LGHNT and CDR2 is FRNRAP. DNA of the CDR3: TGTGCTAGTGGCTCCACAGATACGCAGTATTTT. This codes for CASGSTDTQYF.

The CDR3 is CASSPTGGDNYGYTF. The CDR3 DNA reads as TGTGCCAGCAGCCCGACAGGGGGGGATAACTATGGCTACACCTTC. The V gene is TRBV6-5, the J gene TRBJ1-2; 9 bases line up with TRBD1. This CDR3 spans 15 amino acids. Losses at the gene ends were 6 bases for V and 1 base for J; bases not matched to a gene: 6. CDR1 and CDR2 (germline): MNHEY, SVGAGI.